A single T cell receptor beta chain is shown here with its context. Its antigen is unknown. Clones were read by immunoSEQ multiplex PCR, and TCRdb kept only the in-frame ones, dropping some. The table shows 60,000 to 75,000 clones, with around 95% occurring only once. These data originate in a study of human thymus T cells. General study findings and limits: Highly overlapping thymic repertoires among unrelated individuals were reported in related research.

Deletions cut 5 bases from V and 5 bases from J, with 12 bases between. The CDR3 totals 13 residues. Germline V gives CDR1 SGHVS, CDR2 FQNEAQ. The source of the thymus tissue was resections taken during corrective heart surgery. Donors were healthy Finnish babies undergoing corrective operations for congenital heart defects. V is TRBV7-8 and J is TRBJ1-1, with D unresolved. The TCR comes from a girl under three years old with a congenital heart defect but otherwise immunologically healthy. The specimen was thymus tissue. Here the CDR3 reads CASSLSPGTEAFF. The CDR3 region has the DNA TGTGCCAGCAGCCTAAGTCCGGGGACTGAAGCTTTCTTT.